This passage covers 7 T cell receptor beta chains from one sample sequenced in a study of blood T cell repertoires in COVID-19. Clones were read by immunoSEQ multiplex PCR, and TCRdb kept only the in-frame ones, dropping some. There are tens of thousands of clones in the sample; about 82% occur only once, and under 30% lies in the top ten. The sample comprised peripheral blood. These receptor sequences come from a woman aged 80 or over with acute or convalescent COVID-19.

This clone was picked up a small number of times. The genes are TRBV30 and TRBJ1-2; D gene unclear. The V end was cut by 3 bases, the J end by 1 base, with 15 bases between. The CDR3 sequence is 15 residues long. CDR1 GTSNPN and CDR2 SVGIG come from the germline V gene (reference sequence). CDR3 sequence reads: CAWRGGKEGNYGYTF. The CDR3 DNA follows: TGTGCCTGGAGGGGCGGGAAGGAGGGTAACTATGGCTACACCTTC.

A single count supports this clone. The V and J genes are TRBV9 and TRBJ1-3; unclear D gene. Germline lookup yields CDR1 SGDLS and CDR2 YYNGEE. The CDR3 loop spans 13 amino acids. V was shortened by 4 bases and J by 4 bases, with 9 bases between the two germline ends. The DNA for the CDR3 is TGTGCCAGCAGCTCCCCGGGGGGAAACACCATATATTTT. Translation gives CASSSPGGNTIYF.

V usage is TRBV10-3 and J usage is TRBJ1-6, with TRBD1 as a possible D gene (5 bases). This CDR3 contains 17 residues. V was clipped by 3 bases and J by 6 bases, with 18 bases between them. The germline V gene encodes CDR1 ENHRY and CDR2 SYGVKD. The DNA of the CDR3 is TGTGCCATCAGTGAAATAGGAAAGAGCAGGGTTAATTCACCCCTCCACTTT. Translating gives CAISEIGKSRVNSPLHF.

The genes are TRBV11-2 and TRBJ1-4, with 9 positions matching TRBD1. V gave up 4 bases and J gave up 8 bases; unmatched junction bases: 8. The CDR3 has 15 residues. Germline V gene lookup returns CDR1 SGHAT and CDR2 FQNNGV. CDR3 region: CASSYPGQGNEKLFF. In DNA form, the CDR3 reads TGTGCCAGCAGCTATCCGGGACAGGGTAACGAAAAACTGTTTTTT.

For the CDR3, the DNA is TGTGCCAGCCGGAGCACAGATACGCAGTATTTT. It is translated as CASRSTDTQYF. The gene calls are TRBV19 and TRBJ2-3; D call uncertain. V was clipped by 9 bases and J by 0 bases, with 4 bases between them. Germline values: CDR1 LNHDA, CDR2 SQIVND (reference sequence). The CDR3 totals 11 residues.

The chain combines TRBV7-2 with TRBJ2-6, with unresolved D. This CDR3 comprises 15 residues. Per the germline V gene, CDR1 is SGHTA and CDR2 is FQGNSA. Deletions cut 3 bases from V and 4 bases from J, with 10 bases between. The CDR3 region is CASSFVARGANVLTF. CDR3 DNA: TGTGCCAGCAGCTTTGTGGCGCGGGGGGCCAACGTCCTGACTTTC.

The chain recombines TRBV27 with TRBJ2-7, with a tentative D call TRBD1 (6 bases). In germline, CDR1 is MNHEY, CDR2 SMNVEV (reference sequence). CDR3 length equals 15 residues. V lost 2 bases and J 5 bases, leaving 16 bases between the germline ends. CDR3 sequence: CASSLGRQGFHEQYF. CDR3 nucleotides: TGTGCCAGCAGTTTAGGGCGGCAGGGGTTCCACGAGCAGTACTTC.